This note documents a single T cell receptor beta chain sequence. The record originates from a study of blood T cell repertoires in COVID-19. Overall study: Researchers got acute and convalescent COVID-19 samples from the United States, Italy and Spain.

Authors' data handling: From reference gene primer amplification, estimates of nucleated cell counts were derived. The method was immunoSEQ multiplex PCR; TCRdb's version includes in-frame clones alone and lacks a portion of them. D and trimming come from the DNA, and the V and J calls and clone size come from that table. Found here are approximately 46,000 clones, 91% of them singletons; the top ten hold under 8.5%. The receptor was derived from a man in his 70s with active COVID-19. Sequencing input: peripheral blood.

The CDR3 DNA sequence: TGTGCCAGCAGCAACGAGAGGGCTTTCAATCAGCCCCAGCATTTT. Its protein is CASSNERAFNQPQHF. The chain couples TRBV2 to TRBJ1-5, with no clear D. The germline V gene has CDR1 SNHLY and CDR2 FYNNEI. The CDR3 spans 15 residues. V dropped 6 bases and J dropped 3 bases, with 15 bases sitting between them.